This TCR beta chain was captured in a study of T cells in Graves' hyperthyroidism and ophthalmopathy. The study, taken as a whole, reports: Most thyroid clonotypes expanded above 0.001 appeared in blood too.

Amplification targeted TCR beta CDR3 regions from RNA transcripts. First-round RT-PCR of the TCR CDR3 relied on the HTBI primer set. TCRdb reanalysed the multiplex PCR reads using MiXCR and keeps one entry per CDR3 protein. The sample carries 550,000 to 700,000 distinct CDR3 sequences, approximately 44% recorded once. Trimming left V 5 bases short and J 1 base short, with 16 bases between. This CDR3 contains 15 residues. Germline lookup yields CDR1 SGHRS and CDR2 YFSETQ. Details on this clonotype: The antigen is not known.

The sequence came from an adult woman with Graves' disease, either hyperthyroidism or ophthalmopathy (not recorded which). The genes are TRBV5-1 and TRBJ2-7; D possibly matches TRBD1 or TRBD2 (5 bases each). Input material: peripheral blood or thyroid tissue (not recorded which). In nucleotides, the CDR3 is TGCGCCAGCAGTTTAGTTTGGGACGGTTCCTACGAGCAGTACTTC. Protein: CASSLVWDGSYEQYF.